Each of the 10 T cell receptor beta chains below was sequenced from the same sample in a study of shared clonotypes between healthy human individuals. Assay: immunoSEQ multiplex PCR; the TCRdb copy retains only in-frame clones and omits some. The top ten clones hold about 0.52% of a sample with about 1.1 million clones, 70% to 80% of them seen once. The sample was memory CD4+ T cells from PBMCs. Specified subset: CD45RA-negative fraction. All receptors come from a man aged 18 to 30 in good health. Some clones in this sample may be carry-over from other donors' samples.

This clone appeared a single time. The chain uses TRBV5-1 and TRBJ2-3; 9 bases are a match to TRBD1. Germline-derived CDR1 and CDR2 are SGHRS and YFSETQ. This CDR3 has 15 amino acids. The J segment lost 3 bases and the V segment lost 2 bases, leaving 4 bases of the junction unmatched. The CDR3 DNA reads as TGCGCCAGCAGCTTCGGGGACAGGGAAACAGATACGCAGTATTTT. It codes for CASSFGDRETDTQYF. Variable domain in full (rest from reference TRBV5-1 and TRBJ2-3): KAGVTQTPRYLIKTRGQQVTLSCSPISGHRSVSWYQQTPGQGLQFLFEYFSETQRNKGNFPGRFSGRQFSNSRSEMNVSTLELGDSALYLCASSFGDRETDTQYFGPGTRLTVL.

V and J are TRBV14 and TRBJ1-1; 8 bases are shared with TRBD1. The V gene's germline CDR1 is SGHDN and CDR2 FVKESK. This CDR3 has 16 amino acids. After removal of 2 bases from V and 1 base from J, the junction contained 6 bases not matched to a gene. CDR3: CASSQTIRGPNTEAFF. CDR3 sequence (DNA): TGTGCCAGCAGCCAAACAATCAGGGGGCCGAACACTGAAGCTTTCTTT.

The rearrangement uses TRBV28 and TRBJ1-1; a possible D gene is TRBD1 (5 bases). The germline V gene has CDR1 MDHEN and CDR2 SYDVKM. Trimming shortened V by 7 bases and J by 1 base, and 13 bases separated the two germline ends. The CDR3 sequence is 14 residues long. CDR3 DNA: TGTGCCAGCATACTGGGACGGGCGAACACTGAAGCTTTCTTT. As protein: CASILGRANTEAFF.

The chain's CDR3 is CASSYLGQAFF. The DNA of the CDR3 is TGTGCCAGCAGTTACCTCGGACAAGCTTTCTTT. This rearrangement joins TRBV6-5 to TRBJ1-1; no clear D gene. Trimming shortened V by 2 bases and J by 9 bases, and 7 bases separated the two germline ends. The CDR3 extends over 11 amino acids. Germline CDR1 MNHEY, CDR2 SVGAGI.

The rearrangement uses TRBV29-1 and TRBJ1-5, with 8 bases lining up with TRBD1. The CDR3 is 14 residues long. Germline V lookup: CDR1 SQVTM, CDR2 ANQGSEA. With V trimmed by 6 bases and J by 4 bases, 8 bases remained unmatched. The CDR3 coding sequence is TGCAGCGTCGCGGGACAGGACTTAAATCAGCCCCAGCATTTT. Amino acid sequence: CSVAGQDLNQPQHF.

CDR3 DNA sequence: TGCGCCAGCAGCCGATGGGGGGCGGGCCTAAACCCCCGAGAGACCCAGTACTTC. Residues: CASSRWGAGLNPRETQYF. The chain uses TRBV23-1 and TRBJ2-5, with D possibly called TRBD1 or TRBD2 (6 bases each). TRBV23-1 is recorded as an ORF, its role being uncertain. V lost 6 bases, J lost 4 bases, and 27 bases lay in between. This CDR3 is built from 18 residues.

This clone was seen ten or more times. CDR3 region: CASSYTASGEQFF. The CDR3 DNA reads TGTGCCAGCAGCTATACAGCCTCGGGTGAGCAGTTCTTC. This rearrangement joins TRBV11-3 to TRBJ2-1; D uncertain. CDR1 and CDR2 (germline): SGHNT, YENEEA. With 4 bases removed from V and 9 bases from J, the gap between germline ends came to 13 bases. This CDR3 region has 13 residues.

This clone was counted a single time. The V and J genes are TRBV27 and TRBJ2-7; a weak D match, TRBD1 (6 bases). Trimming stripped 3 bases from V and 2 bases from J, with 11 bases between. The germline V gene has CDR1 MNHEY and CDR2 SMNVEV (reference sequence). The length of the CDR3 is 14 residues. This CDR3 is CASSLWQGPYEQYF. CDR3 DNA sequence: TGTGCCAGCAGTTTGTGGCAGGGGCCCTACGAGCAGTACTTC.

About this clone itself: Distinct nucleotide sequences in the sample also encode this CDR3. This chain joins TRBV2 and TRBJ2-3; D remains unclear. The CDR3 totals 12 residues. Trimming took off 6 bases at V and 0 bases at J, with 4 bases between the two ends. The germline V gene encodes CDR1 SNHLY and CDR2 FYNNEI. CDR3 sequence (DNA): TGTGCCAGCAGGCGAAGCACAGATACGCAGTATTTT. It specifies CASRRSTDTQYF.

This chain uses TRBV6-5 with TRBJ1-2, with 12 bases that match TRBD1. With V trimmed by 7 bases and J by 8 bases, 8 bases remained unmatched. CDR3 size: 14 residues. The V gene's germline CDR1 is MNHEY and CDR2 SVGAGI. The CDR3 is CASTPGQGALGYTF. Here the CDR3 DNA reads TGTGCCAGCACCCCGGGACAGGGGGCGTTAGGCTACACCTTC.